This T cell receptor beta chain was retrieved from a study of shared clonotypes between healthy human individuals (dated by TCRdb to 2019 to 2021). Regarding the complete study: The cohort included three men and two women between 18 and 49 years of age. Per donor, three plates each were used for CD4 naive and CD4 memory, two for CD8 naive, and one for CD8 memory. To estimate repertoire size and how much clonotypes are shared between individuals, the study performed deep sequencing of blood TCR repertoires from a handful of healthy adults. Different laboratories and diverse techniques were used to prepare libraries and sequence TCR repertoires, to increase sequencing depth and limit assay-specific biases. Between about 0.9 and 8.9 billion PBMCs per donor were obtained by leukapheresis. The research as a whole found: Only blood was sampled, and tissue TCR repertoires likely differ from those in blood. Because the study included only a small number of donors, the genetic and exposure-history diversity represented was limited. Clonotypes shared by all four sorted-subset donors showed higher generation probabilities than non-shared clonotypes. Naive subsets generally had larger estimated clonotype richness than memory subsets did. Sharing across a handful of donors was observed for about 5% of naive CD4, about 3.2% of naive CD8, over 2% of memory CD4, and less than 0.45% of memory CD8 clonotypes. Pairwise subsampling indicated that sequencing depth was expected to affect the degree of clonotype sharing among donors. Even with the large sequencing depth, rarefaction of the sorted-subset datasets indicated that sequencing was incomplete.

TCR CDR3 regions were amplified from genomic DNA by multiplex PCR using the deep immunoSEQ assay. Genomic DNA extracted from each cell subset was distributed evenly over all wells of several immunoSEQ 96-well plates, and each plate served as one replicate. For sorted subsets, about 200 ng genomic DNA, equal to about 30,000 T cell genomes, was loaded into each replicate PCR. Purified libraries were measured with a Qubit 3.0 fluorometer, size-checked on a Bioanalyzer 2100, and measured again with the KAPA Library Quantification kit. A separate single-read 150-cycle Illumina NextSeq 550 flow cell was used to sequence each immunoSEQ 96-well plate. The authors' analysis ran thus. Because the immunoSEQ output included only junctional sequences and no quality scores, the filtering could not be the same as the filtering used for full-length reads. Sequences were annotated with PyIR, a Python wrapper for IgBLAST v1.9, using IMGT germline references to assign V/J genes and CDR3. Reads with weak V/J assignments (E-value above 1e-6), missing CDR3, stop codons, out-of-frame junctions, or ambiguous translated residues were removed. V3J clonotypes were defined by identical inferred V gene, J gene, and CDR3 amino acid sequence. The percentage overlap between two repertoires was calculated by dividing the number of shared unique clonotypes by the size of the smaller repertoire. Richness of each repertoire was evaluated using RTK rarefaction, the Chao1 estimator, and Recon v2.1 estimates of unobserved clonotypes. OLGA was used to compute generation probabilities for all TCRbeta clonotypes that the gDNA method yielded from several donors. In its TCRdb copy, this immuneACCESS table keeps in-frame sequences only and misses some clones. Where compared with another copy, unresolved V genes explain less than half of these, and the others have no known cause. V and J calls and clone size are given by that table; D and trimming were obtained from the DNA. This sample is represented by about 2.3 million clones; approximately 93% of them were singletons. The ten top clones hold 0.39% of the sample.

Sequences SGHNT (CDR1) and YYREEE (CDR2) are obtained from the germline V gene (reference sequence). The CDR3 numbers 14 residues from cysteine through phenylalanine. The entry retains the CDR3 DNA only, 42 bases that are in frame from base 1. Between the V and J ends, shortened by 4 bases and 8 bases respectively, the junction contains 16 bases. The donors were healthy, HIV-negative adults who had no recently reported acute infections or vaccinations. Every donor was a Caucasian adult residing in Nashville, Tennessee, USA. CD4+ T cells were enriched by magnetic negative selection, after which naive cells were positively selected on CD45RA and the negative fraction was taken as the memory subset. After blood collection by leukapheresis, PBMCs were isolated using Ficoll-Histopaque density gradient centrifugation and then cryopreserved in the vapor phase of liquid nitrogen. Purity and quantity of every magnetically sorted T cell population were checked by analytical flow cytometry. Genomic DNA was isolated from each sorted fraction and quantified by UV absorbance on a Nanodrop 2000c.

In the case of this clone: Its binding antigen is unknown. One base away there is no much larger clone; base qualities are not given.

In this chain, TRBV5-4 is recombined with TRBJ2-4, and possibly TRBD2, on 5 matching bases. Sequencing used naive CD4+ T cells from PBMCs. This specimen's cell subset or site label, per the study, means: CD45RA+ positively selected. This sequence was found in a man younger than 30 in good health. Some clones in this sample may be carry-over from other donors' samples. This receptor has the CDR3 CASSPDRGWDIQYF. The sequenced DNA is TGTGCCAGCAGCCCCGATCGAGGGTGGGACATTCAGTACTTC.